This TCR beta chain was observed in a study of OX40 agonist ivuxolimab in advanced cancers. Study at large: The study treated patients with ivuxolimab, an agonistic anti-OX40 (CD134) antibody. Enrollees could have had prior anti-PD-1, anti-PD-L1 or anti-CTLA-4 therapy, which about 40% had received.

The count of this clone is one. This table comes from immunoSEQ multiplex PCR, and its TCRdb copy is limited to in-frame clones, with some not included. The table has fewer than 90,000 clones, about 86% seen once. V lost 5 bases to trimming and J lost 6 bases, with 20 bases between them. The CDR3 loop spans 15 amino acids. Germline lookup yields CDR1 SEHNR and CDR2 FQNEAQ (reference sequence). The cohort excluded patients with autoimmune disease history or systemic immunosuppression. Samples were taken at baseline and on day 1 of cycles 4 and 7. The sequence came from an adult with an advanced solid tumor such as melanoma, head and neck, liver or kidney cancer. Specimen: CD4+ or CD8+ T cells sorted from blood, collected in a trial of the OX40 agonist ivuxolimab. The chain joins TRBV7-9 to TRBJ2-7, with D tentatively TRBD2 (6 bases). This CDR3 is CASSPEVGGVSEQYF. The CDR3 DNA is TGTGCCAGCAGCCCCGAGGTGGGGGGTGTTAGCGAGCAGTACTTC.